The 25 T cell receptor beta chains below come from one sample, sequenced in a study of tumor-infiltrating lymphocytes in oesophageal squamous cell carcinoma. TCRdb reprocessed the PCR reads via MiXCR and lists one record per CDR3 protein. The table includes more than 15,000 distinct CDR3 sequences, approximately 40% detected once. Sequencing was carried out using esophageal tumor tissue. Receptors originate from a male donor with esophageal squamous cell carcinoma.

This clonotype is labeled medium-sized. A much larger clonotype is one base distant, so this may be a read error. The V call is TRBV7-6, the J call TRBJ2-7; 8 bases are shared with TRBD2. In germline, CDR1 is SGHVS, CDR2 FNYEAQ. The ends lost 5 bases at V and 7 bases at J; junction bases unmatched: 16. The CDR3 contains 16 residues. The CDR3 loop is CASSPSGGRLVDEQYF. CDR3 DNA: TGTGCCAGCAGCCCCTCCGGCGGGAGGTTGGTGGATGAGCAGTACTTC.

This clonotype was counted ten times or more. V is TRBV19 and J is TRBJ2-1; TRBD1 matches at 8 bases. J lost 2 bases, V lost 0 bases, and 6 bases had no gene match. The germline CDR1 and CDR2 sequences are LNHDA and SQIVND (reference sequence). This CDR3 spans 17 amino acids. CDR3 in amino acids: CASSIEAGGHTYNEQFF. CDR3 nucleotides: TGTGCCAGTAGTATAGAAGCAGGGGGCCATACCTACAATGAGCAGTTCTTC.

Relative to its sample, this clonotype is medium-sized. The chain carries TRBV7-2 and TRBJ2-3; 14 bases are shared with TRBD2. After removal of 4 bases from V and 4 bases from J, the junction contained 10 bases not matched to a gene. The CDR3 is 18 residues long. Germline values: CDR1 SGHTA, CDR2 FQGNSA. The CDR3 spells CASSSGTSGGFGADTQYF. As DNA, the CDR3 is TGTGCCAGCAGCTCCGGGACTAGCGGGGGCTTTGGCGCAGATACGCAGTATTTT. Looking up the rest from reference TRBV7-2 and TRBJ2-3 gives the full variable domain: GAGVSQSPSNKVTEKGKDVELRCDPISGHTALYWYRQSLGQGLEFLIYFQGNSAPDKSGLPSDRFSAERTGGSVSTLTIQRTQQEDSAVYLCASSSGTSGGFGADTQYFGPGTRLTVL.

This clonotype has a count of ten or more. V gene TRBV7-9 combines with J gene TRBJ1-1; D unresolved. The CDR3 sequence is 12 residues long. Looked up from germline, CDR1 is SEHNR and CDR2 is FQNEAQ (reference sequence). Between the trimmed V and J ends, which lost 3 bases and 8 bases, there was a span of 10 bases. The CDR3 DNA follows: TGTGCCAGCAGCTTTTCAGCGGCAGAAGCTTTCTTT. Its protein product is CASSFSAAEAFF.

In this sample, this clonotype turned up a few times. The CDR3 loop is CASSPLPSTDTQYF. The CDR3 DNA is TGTGCCAGCAGCCCGTTACCCAGCACAGATACGCAGTATTTT. The V gene is TRBV7-2, the J gene TRBJ2-3; D not certain. V dropped 5 bases and J dropped 0 bases, with 9 bases sitting between them. The CDR3 length is 14 residues. CDR1 and CDR2 from the germline V gene are SGHTA and FQGNSA.

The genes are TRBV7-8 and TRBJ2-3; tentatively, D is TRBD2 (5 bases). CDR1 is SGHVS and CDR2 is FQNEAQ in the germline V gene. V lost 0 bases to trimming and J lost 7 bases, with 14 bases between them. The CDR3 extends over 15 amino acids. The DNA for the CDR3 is TGTGCCAGCAGCTTAGCTGGAAACGGAGGAAATACGCAGTATTTT. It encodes CASSLAGNGGNTQYF.

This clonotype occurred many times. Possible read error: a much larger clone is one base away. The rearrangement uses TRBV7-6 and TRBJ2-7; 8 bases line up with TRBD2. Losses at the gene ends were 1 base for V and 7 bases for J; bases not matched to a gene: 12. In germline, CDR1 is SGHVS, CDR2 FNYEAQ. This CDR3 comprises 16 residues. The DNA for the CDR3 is TGTGCCAGCAGCTTAGAGGCGGGGACTAGAGTGGATGAGCAGTACTTC. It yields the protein CASSLEAGTRVDEQYF.

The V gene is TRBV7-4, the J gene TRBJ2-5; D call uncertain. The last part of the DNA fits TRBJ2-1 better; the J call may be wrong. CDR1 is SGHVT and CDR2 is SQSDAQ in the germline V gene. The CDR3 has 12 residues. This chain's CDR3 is CASSFLGNEQFF. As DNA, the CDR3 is TGTGCCAGCAGCTTTTTGGGGAATGAGCAGTTCTTC.

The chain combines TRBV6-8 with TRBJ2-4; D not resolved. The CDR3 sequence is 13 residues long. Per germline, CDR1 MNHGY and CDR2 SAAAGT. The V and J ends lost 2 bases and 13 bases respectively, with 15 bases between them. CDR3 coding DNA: TGTGCCAGCAGTTACGGGGTAGAGGCGCCCCAGTACTTC. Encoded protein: CASSYGVEAPQYF.

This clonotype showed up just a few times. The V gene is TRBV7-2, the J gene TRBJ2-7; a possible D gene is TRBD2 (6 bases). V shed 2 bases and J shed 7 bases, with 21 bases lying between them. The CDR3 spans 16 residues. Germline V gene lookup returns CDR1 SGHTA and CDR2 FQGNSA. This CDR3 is CASSLRSGAPGREQYF. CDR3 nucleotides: TGTGCCAGCAGCTTAAGGTCGGGAGCCCCAGGGCGGGAGCAGTACTTC.

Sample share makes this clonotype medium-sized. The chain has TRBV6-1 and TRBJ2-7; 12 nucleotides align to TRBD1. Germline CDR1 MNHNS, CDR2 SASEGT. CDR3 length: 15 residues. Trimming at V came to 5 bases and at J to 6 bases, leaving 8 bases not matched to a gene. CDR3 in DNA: TGTGCCAGCAGTCCCCCGGGACAGGGGGCTTTCGAGCAGTACTTC. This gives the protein CASSPPGQGAFEQYF.

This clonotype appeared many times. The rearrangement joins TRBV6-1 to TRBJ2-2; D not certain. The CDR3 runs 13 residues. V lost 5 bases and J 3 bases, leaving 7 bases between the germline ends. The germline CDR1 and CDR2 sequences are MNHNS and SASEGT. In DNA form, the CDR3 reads TGTGCCAGCAGTTCAATTGACACCGGGGAGCTGTTTTTT. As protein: CASSSIDTGELFF.

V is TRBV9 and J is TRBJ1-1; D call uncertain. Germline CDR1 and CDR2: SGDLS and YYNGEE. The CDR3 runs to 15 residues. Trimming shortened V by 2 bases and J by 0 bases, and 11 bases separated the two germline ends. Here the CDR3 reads CASSVEAQLNTEAFF. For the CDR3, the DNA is TGTGCCAGCAGCGTTGAGGCGCAGCTGAACACTGAAGCTTTCTTT.

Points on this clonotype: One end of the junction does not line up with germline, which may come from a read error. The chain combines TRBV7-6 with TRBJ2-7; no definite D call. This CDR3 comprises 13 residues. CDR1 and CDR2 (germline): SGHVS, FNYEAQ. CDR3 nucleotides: TGTGCTAGCAGCCTTGCTAACACAGATACGCAGTACTTC. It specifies CASSLANTDTQYF.

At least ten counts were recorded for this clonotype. CDR3 in DNA: TGCGCCAGCAAAGGGCTAGCGGGGGCAGAATACAATGAGCAGTTCTTC. Its translation is CASKGLAGAEYNEQFF. This chain joins TRBV5-1 and TRBJ2-1, with 10 bases fitting TRBD2. Germline trimming cut 6 bases from V and 4 bases from J; bases unmatched to any gene: 10. Per germline, CDR1 SGHRS and CDR2 YFSETQ. This CDR3 spans 16 amino acids.

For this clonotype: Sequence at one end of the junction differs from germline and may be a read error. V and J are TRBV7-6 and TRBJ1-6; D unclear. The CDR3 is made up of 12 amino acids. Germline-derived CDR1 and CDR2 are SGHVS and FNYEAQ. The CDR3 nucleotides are TGTGCCAGCAGCTTACCCCTTTCGACCCAGTACTTT. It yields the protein CASSLPLSTQYF.

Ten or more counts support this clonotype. The CDR3 sequence is CAISESPTEAFF. CDR3 nucleotide sequence: TGTGCCATCAGTGAGTCGCCCACTGAAGCTTTCTTT. This chain uses TRBV10-3 with TRBJ1-1; D gene ambiguous. The CDR3 has 12 residues. Trimming cost V 0 bases and J 4 bases, with 3 bases left between them. Germline lookup yields CDR1 ENHRY and CDR2 SYGVKD.

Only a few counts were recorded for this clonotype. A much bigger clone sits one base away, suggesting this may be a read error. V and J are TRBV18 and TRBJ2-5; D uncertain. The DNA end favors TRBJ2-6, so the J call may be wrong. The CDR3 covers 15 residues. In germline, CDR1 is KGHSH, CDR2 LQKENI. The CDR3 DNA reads TGTGTCAGCTCACAAACAAGAAATGGGGCCAACGTCCTGACTTTC. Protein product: CVSSQTRNGANVLTF.

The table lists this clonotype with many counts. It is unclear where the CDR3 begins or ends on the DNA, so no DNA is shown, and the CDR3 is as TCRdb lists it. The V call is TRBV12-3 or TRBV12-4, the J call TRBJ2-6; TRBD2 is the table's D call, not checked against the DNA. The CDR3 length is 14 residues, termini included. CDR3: CASSPHGGPLHLRF.

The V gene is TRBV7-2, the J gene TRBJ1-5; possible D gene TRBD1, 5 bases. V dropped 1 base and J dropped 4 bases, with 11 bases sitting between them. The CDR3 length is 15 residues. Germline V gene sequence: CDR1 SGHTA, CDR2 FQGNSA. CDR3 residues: CASSLVGGSNQPQHF. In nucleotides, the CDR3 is TGTGCCAGCAGCTTAGTTGGGGGTAGTAATCAGCCCCAGCATTTT.

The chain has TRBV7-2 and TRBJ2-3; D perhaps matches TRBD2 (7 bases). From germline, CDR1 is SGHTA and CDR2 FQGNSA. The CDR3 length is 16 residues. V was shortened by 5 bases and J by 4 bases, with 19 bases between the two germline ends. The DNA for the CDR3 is TGTGCCAGCAGCCCCGGGGGCGGGAGAGCAGCAGATACGCAGTATTTT. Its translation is CASSPGGGRAADTQYF.

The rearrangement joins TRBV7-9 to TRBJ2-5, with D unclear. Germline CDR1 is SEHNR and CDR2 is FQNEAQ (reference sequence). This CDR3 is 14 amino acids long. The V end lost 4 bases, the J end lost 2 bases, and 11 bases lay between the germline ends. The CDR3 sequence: CASSSPNAQETQYF. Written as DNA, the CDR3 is TGTGCCAGCAGCTCCCCTAACGCACAAGAGACCCAGTACTTC.

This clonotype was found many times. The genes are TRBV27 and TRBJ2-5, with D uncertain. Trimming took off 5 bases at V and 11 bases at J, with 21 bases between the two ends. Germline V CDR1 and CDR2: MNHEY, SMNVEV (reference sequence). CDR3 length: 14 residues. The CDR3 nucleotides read TGTGCCAGCAGTCCCGCCAGCACCTCCTATAAGCAGTACTTC. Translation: CASSPASTSYKQYF.

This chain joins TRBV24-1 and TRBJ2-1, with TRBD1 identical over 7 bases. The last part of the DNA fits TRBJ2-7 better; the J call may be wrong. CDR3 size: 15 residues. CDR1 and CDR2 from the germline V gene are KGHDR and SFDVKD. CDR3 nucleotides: TGTGCCACCAGTGGCGGGCCGGGACAGATCTACGAGCAGTACTTC. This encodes CATSGGPGQIYEQYF.

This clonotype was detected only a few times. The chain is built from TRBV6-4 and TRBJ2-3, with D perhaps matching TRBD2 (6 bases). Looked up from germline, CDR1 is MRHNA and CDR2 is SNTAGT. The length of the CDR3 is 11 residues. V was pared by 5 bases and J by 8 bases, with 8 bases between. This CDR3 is CASSQGGTQYF. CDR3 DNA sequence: TGTGCCAGCAGTCAGGGAGGTACGCAGTATTTT.